These 13 T cell receptor beta chains were sequenced from one sample in a study of blood T cell repertoires in COVID-19. Sequencing was performed with immunoSEQ multiplex PCR; in TCRdb, only in-frame clones are kept and a portion is missing. The table lists about 240,000 clones, approximately 78% of them singletons. Sequencing input: peripheral blood. These TCRs come from a woman aged 55-70 years with active or convalescent COVID-19.

The V gene is TRBV5-4, the J gene TRBJ2-4, with D possibly being TRBD1 (5 bases). V lost 0 bases and J 5 bases, leaving 9 bases between the germline ends. Germline CDR1 is SGHNT and CDR2 is YYREEE (reference sequence). The CDR3 is 14 amino acids. The CDR3 here is CASSLEIGENIQYF. The CDR3 DNA is TGTGCCAGCAGCTTGGAGATAGGGGAAAACATTCAGTACTTC.

The genes are TRBV7-2 and TRBJ1-1; the D is unclear. The ends were cut back, 5 bases at V and 5 bases at J, with 12 bases in the middle. The CDR3 has 13 residues. From germline, CDR1 is SGHTA and CDR2 FQGNSA. The CDR3 DNA is TGTGCCAGCAGCGCCGGTCGGGGAACTGAAGCTTTCTTT. This encodes CASSAGRGTEAFF.

This clone was picked up one time. This chain connects TRBV9 to TRBJ1-1, with D uncertain. The CDR3 length is 15 residues. V lost 0 bases, J lost 1 base, and 10 bases lay in between. Germline assignment: CDR1 SGDLS and CDR2 YYNGEE. The CDR3 DNA follows: TGTGCCAGCAGCGTAGTGTTCTCGGGGAACACTGAAGCTTTCTTT. This sequence encodes CASSVVFSGNTEAFF.

In this sample, this clone turned up once. As DNA, the CDR3 is TGTGCCAGCAGCTTACGGGTCAGTTGGAACACTGAAGCTTTCTTT. Amino acids: CASSLRVSWNTEAFF. J is TRBJ1-1 and V is TRBV7-2; D is undetermined. V lost 2 bases and J lost 1, with 11 bases in between. The germline V gene encodes CDR1 SGHTA and CDR2 FQGNSA. The CDR3 runs to 15 residues.

The V and J genes are TRBV12-3 or TRBV12-4 and TRBJ2-7; D may be TRBD1 (6 bases). Trimming shortened V by 6 bases and J by 13 bases, and 19 bases separated the two germline ends. CDR3 length: 12 amino acids. The CDR3: CASSLQSTGPYF. As DNA, the CDR3 is TGTGCCAGCAGCCTCCAGTCGACAGGCCCCTACTTC.

This clone was seen once. The rearrangement links TRBV5-1 to TRBJ2-1; a weak D match, TRBD1 (6 bases). CDR1 and CDR2 (germline): SGHRS, YFSETQ. Trimming pared 0 bases from V and 13 bases from J, leaving 11 bases between. The CDR3 loop spans 12 amino acids. The CDR3 is CASSLETGRQFF. The CDR3 DNA reads TGCGCCAGCAGCTTGGAAACAGGGCGACAGTTCTTC.

The chain is built from TRBV2 and TRBJ1-2, with D perhaps matching TRBD1 (5 bases). Germline V CDR1 and CDR2: SNHLY, FYNNEI. The CDR3 consists of 15 residues. V lost 1 base to trimming and J lost 6 bases, with 15 bases between them. This CDR3 is CASSEEGPGVHGYTF. In DNA form, the CDR3 reads TGTGCCAGCAGTGAAGAGGGGCCAGGCGTTCATGGCTACACCTTC.

This chain connects TRBV29-1 to TRBJ1-2; perhaps TRBD1 as D (5 bases). The CDR3 totals 12 residues. CDR1 SQVTM and CDR2 ANQGSEA come from the germline V gene. This chain's CDR3 is CSGGSGGYGYTF. CDR3 sequence (DNA): TGCAGTGGTGGGTCGGGGGGCTATGGCTACACCTTC.

The CDR3 DNA reads as TGCGCCAGCAGCTTAGCGACAGGGGGAGGAACAGATACGCAGTATTTT. It specifies CASSLATGGGTDTQYF. The V call is TRBV5-1, the J call TRBJ2-3; TRBD1 matches at 9 bases. The CDR3 has 16 residues. Germline V lookup: CDR1 SGHRS, CDR2 YFSETQ. V gave up 2 bases and J gave up 3 bases; unmatched junction bases: 7.

The V and J genes are TRBV19 and TRBJ1-5, with D hard to call. The CDR3 length is 13 residues. Germline lookup yields CDR1 LNHDA and CDR2 SQIVND (reference sequence). V lost 3 bases and J lost 5, with 8 bases in between. The CDR3 here is CASSILPDQPQHF. The CDR3 nucleotides read TGTGCCAGTAGTATCCTCCCAGATCAGCCCCAGCATTTT.

The chain joins TRBV7-9 to TRBJ2-1, with 9 bases that match TRBD2. Germline CDR1 SEHNR, CDR2 FQNEAQ (reference sequence). V trimming: 5 bases; J trimming: 0 bases; junction bases outside the gene matches: 8. This CDR3 region has 17 residues. The CDR3 protein is CASSPTAGGFSYNEQFF. Here the CDR3 DNA reads TGTGCCAGCAGCCCTACGGCGGGGGGGTTCTCCTACAATGAGCAGTTCTTC.

This chain links TRBV6-5 with TRBJ2-1; TRBD1 matches 7 bases. Germline CDR1 is MNHEY and CDR2 is SVGAGI. This CDR3 is built from 15 residues. J gave up 2 bases and V 3 bases, and 4 bases lay outside the gene matches. As DNA, the CDR3 is TGTGCCAGCAGTTATGAGGGGGCCACCTACAATGAGCAGTTCTTC. Translating it yields CASSYEGATYNEQFF.

The chain has TRBV3-1 (or the pseudogene TRBV3-2) and TRBJ1-2; 7 bases map to TRBD1. The V gene's germline CDR1 is LGHDT and CDR2 YNNKEL (reference sequence). With V trimmed by 4 bases and J by 8 bases, 4 bases remained unmatched. The CDR3 loop spans 12 amino acids. The CDR3 reads CASSPRGNGYTF. CDR3 DNA: TGTGCCAGCAGCCCCAGGGGGAACGGCTACACCTTC.